One and the same sample provided the 18 T cell receptor beta chains below, sequenced in a study of T cells in Graves' hyperthyroidism and ophthalmopathy. Amplification of TCR beta CDR3 regions used RNA as the template. The HTBI primer set was used in a first-round RT-PCR of the TCR CDR3. TCRdb fed the multiplex PCR reads into MiXCR, producing one record per CDR3 protein. The sample lists around 250,000 distinct CDR3 sequences, 13% to 15% occurring once. The sample was blood. These receptors were taken from a middle-aged woman with Graves' hyperthyroidism that later progressed to Graves' ophthalmopathy.

This clonotype was detected ten times or more. This chain connects TRBV12-3 or TRBV12-4 to TRBJ2-1, with D possibly matching TRBD2 (6 bases). V lost 6 bases and J lost 0, with 24 bases in between. This CDR3 has 19 amino acids. For the CDR3, the DNA is TGTGCCAGCAGAAATACCTTCCTCCATGACGGGAGCTCCTACAATGAGCAGTTCTTC. As protein: CASRNTFLHDGSSYNEQFF.

This clonotype has at least ten counts. The V gene is TRBV11-2, the J gene TRBJ2-7; D uncertain. There are 13 residues in the CDR3. The V end was cut by 4 bases, the J end by 1 base, with 8 bases between. Germline CDR1 SGHAT, CDR2 FQNNGV. CDR3 DNA sequence: TGTGCCAGCAGCTCCGGTTATTCCTACGAGCAGTACTTC. Translated: CASSSGYSYEQYF. The variable domain in full, with the rest retrieved from reference TRBV11-2 and TRBJ2-7, is EAGVAQSPRYKIIEKRQSVAFWCNPISGHATLYWYQQILGQGPKLLIQFQNNGVVDDSQLPKDRFSAERLKGVDSTLKIQPAKLEDSAVYLCASSSGYSYEQYFGPGTRLTVT.

Regarding this clonotype: A much larger clone differs from this one at a single base, so this may be a read error. The chain has TRBV20-1 and TRBJ1-1; D is ambiguous. The CDR3 has 13 amino acids. Per germline, CDR1 DFQATT and CDR2 SNEGSKA (reference sequence). The CDR3 is CSGTDGGGTEALF. The DNA of the CDR3 is TGCAGTGGGACTGATGGCGGAGGCACTGAAGCTTTGTTT.

This clonotype was observed a handful of times. The rearrangement links TRBV25-1 to TRBJ2-3; TRBD2 agrees at 14 bases. Trimming took 7 bases from V and 3 from J; bases not matched to a gene: 9. This CDR3 is built from 17 residues. Germline V lookup: CDR1 MGHDK, CDR2 SYGVNS. The DNA of the CDR3 is TGTGCCAGCACAGAACCGGGACTAGCGGGAGTTACAGATACGCAGTATTTT. This translates into CASTEPGLAGVTDTQYF. Using reference TRBV25-1 and TRBJ2-3 for the parts outside the CDR3, the full variable domain is EADIYQTPRYLVIGTGKKITLECSQTMGHDKMYWYQQDPGMELHLIHYSYGVNSTEKGDLSSESTVSRIRTEHFPLTLESARPSHTSQYLCASTEPGLAGVTDTQYFGPGTRLTVL.

In its sample, this clonotype was seen many times. The chain's CDR3 is CASSLGIEQFF. CDR3 nucleotide sequence: TGTGCCAGCAGTTTAGGGATAGAGCAGTTCTTC. V gene TRBV28 combines with J gene TRBJ2-1; unclear D gene. CDR1 is MDHEN and CDR2 is SYDVKM in the germline V gene. Trimming pared 2 bases from V and 10 bases from J, leaving 6 bases between. The CDR3 sequence is 11 residues long.

Many counts were recorded for this clonotype. The chain uses TRBV15 and TRBJ2-1; D possibly uses TRBD1 or TRBD2 (5 bases each). V was clipped by 3 bases and J by 10 bases, with 22 bases between them. The CDR3 consists of 16 residues. CDR1 is LNHNV and CDR2 is YYDKDF in the germline V gene (reference sequence). The CDR3: CATSRVGDALGAEQFF. CDR3 nucleotide sequence: TGTGCCACCAGCAGGGTAGGGGACGCCCTAGGCGCGGAGCAGTTCTTC.

This clonotype has ten or more counts. The chain has TRBV7-3 and TRBJ2-1; D might be TRBD2 (6 bases). This CDR3 region has 14 residues. Germline V gene lookup returns CDR1 SGHTA and CDR2 FQGTGA. V lost 4 bases and J 12 bases, leaving 19 bases between the germline ends. The chain's CDR3 is CASSSSGPGGTQFF. In DNA form, the CDR3 reads TGTGCCAGCAGCTCGTCAGGTCCTGGAGGGACGCAGTTCTTC.

This clonotype was found many times. This chain connects TRBV29-1 to TRBJ2-7, with a possible D match to TRBD2 (7 bases). CDR3 size: 14 residues. The germline V gene has CDR1 SQVTM and CDR2 ANQGSEA. The V end was cut by 1 base, the J end by 7 bases, with 17 bases between. CDR3 nucleotides: TGCAGCGTTGAAGTTCGAGGGGGGGGAAAAGAGCAGTACTTC. This encodes CSVEVRGGGKEQYF.

In this sample, this clonotype turned up many times. The chain links TRBV6-6 to TRBJ1-1; the D is unclear. Germline values: CDR1 MNHNY, CDR2 SVGAGI (reference sequence). Between the trimmed V and J ends, which lost 2 bases and 0 bases, there was a span of 13 bases. This CDR3 region has 16 residues. The DNA of the CDR3 is TGTGCCAGCAGTTACGGGATGCTTGGCATGAACACTGAAGCTTTCTTT. Its translation is CASSYGMLGMNTEAFF.

The chain couples TRBV4-1 to TRBJ1-3, with TRBD1 identical over 9 bases. Trimming at V came to 4 bases and at J to 5 bases, leaving 9 bases not matched to a gene. The CDR3 spans 16 residues. Germline V gene lookup returns CDR1 MGHRA and CDR2 YSYEKL. This CDR3 is CASSPPGQGYRNTIYF. CDR3 DNA sequence: TGCGCCAGCAGCCCGCCGGGACAGGGCTACAGAAACACCATATATTTT.

A note on this clonotype: One end of the junction fails to match germline, which may point to a read error. The chain recombines TRBV4-2 with TRBJ1-6; TRBD1 matches at 8 bases. This CDR3 contains 14 residues. Germline V gene lookup returns CDR1 LGHNA and CDR2 YNFKEQ. CDR3 region: CASSLDRADSPRHF. The DNA of the CDR3 is TGTGCCAGCAGCCTGGACAGGGCCGATTCACCCCGCCACTTT.

This clonotype was seen many times. The rearrangement joins TRBV5-8 to TRBJ2-7; 7 bases align to TRBD2. Trimming took 4 bases from V and 6 from J; bases not matched to a gene: 7. The V gene's germline CDR1 is SGHTS and CDR2 YDEGEE. This CDR3 comprises 13 residues. Written as DNA, the CDR3 is TGTGCCAGCAGCCCACGGGCGGGGGTCGAGCAGTACTTC. Translated, it gives CASSPRAGVEQYF. Together with reference TRBV5-8 and TRBJ2-7, the CDR3 gives the full variable domain: EAGVTQSPTHLIKTRGQQATLRCSPISGHTSVYWYQQALGLGLQFLLWYDEGEERNRGNFPPRFSGRQFPNYSSELNVNALELEDSALYLCASSPRAGVEQYFGPGTRLTVT.

In this sample, this clonotype turned up many times. The chain links TRBV9 to TRBJ2-5; 7 bases map to TRBD2. Germline V gives CDR1 SGDLS, CDR2 YYNGEE. The J segment lost 5 bases and the V segment lost 0 bases, leaving 7 bases of the junction unmatched. The CDR3 extends over 15 amino acids. The CDR3 DNA reads TGTGCCAGCAGCGTAGGGGCGGGAGATGTGGAGACCCAGTACTTC. Protein product: CASSVGAGDVETQYF.

This clonotype has ten or more counts. This chain uses TRBV7-2 with TRBJ2-5, with D perhaps assigned TRBD1 or TRBD2 (5 bases each). V lost 5 bases to trimming and J lost 4 bases, with 14 bases between them. This CDR3 comprises 14 residues. Germline loops: CDR1 SGHTA, CDR2 FQGNSA. The CDR3 coding sequence is TGTGCCAGCAGCGCCTTTGGGGGTTCAGAGACCCAGTACTTC. Amino acid sequence: CASSAFGGSETQYF.

This clonotype was detected ten times or more. V is TRBV5-4 and J is TRBJ2-3, with 12 bases aligning to TRBD2. CDR1 and CDR2 (germline): SGHNT, YYREEE (reference sequence). V lost 0 bases to trimming and J lost 6 bases; unmatched junction nucleotides: 5. The CDR3 totals 16 residues. This CDR3 is CASSLELAGGSDTQYF. The CDR3 coding sequence is TGTGCCAGCAGCTTGGAGCTAGCGGGAGGGTCGGATACGCAGTATTTT. The full variable domain, completed using reference TRBV5-4 and TRBJ2-3, is ETGVTQSPTHLIKTRGQQVTLRCSSQSGHNTVSWYQQALGQGPQFIFQYYREEENGRGNFPPRFSGLQFPNYSSELNVNALELDDSALYLCASSLELAGGSDTQYFGPGTRLTVL.

This clonotype was seen ten or more times. V usage is TRBV28 and J usage is TRBJ2-1; D tentatively reads TRBD1 or TRBD2 (6 bases each). The CDR3 spans 13 residues. Between the trimmed V and J ends, which lost 5 bases and 12 bases, there was a span of 17 bases. Germline-derived CDR1 and CDR2 are MDHEN and SYDVKM. CDR3 nucleotides: TGTGCCAGCAGTGGCTCGGGGGCAAAGGGGCAGTTCTTC. Translated: CASSGSGAKGQFF.

The table lists this clonotype with a few counts. A much larger clone differs from this one at a single base, so this may be a read error. The chain joins TRBV28 to TRBJ2-7; possibly TRBD1 for D (5 bases). V lost 8 bases and J 3 bases, leaving 17 bases between the germline ends. CDR1 is MDHEN, CDR2 SYDVKM, per germline. The CDR3 has 14 residues. The CDR3 sequence: CASRSTDSFYEQYF. In DNA, the CDR3 is TGTGCCAGCCGTTCCACAGACAGCTTCTACGAGCAGTACTTC.

The rearrangement links TRBV20-1 to TRBJ2-2; perhaps TRBD1 as D (5 bases). The CDR3 covers 14 residues. Germline CDR1 and CDR2: DFQATT and SNEGSKA (reference sequence). V lost 3 bases and J 1 base, leaving 9 bases between the germline ends. The DNA of the CDR3 is TGCAGTGCTAGGGCGCAGGGGAACACCGGGGAGCTGTTTTTT. Translation: CSARAQGNTGELFF.